What follows are 23 T cell receptor beta chains derived from one specimen sequenced in a study of regulatory T cells in long-lasting Graves disease. The time point denotes: newly diagnosed GD, antithyroid drugs for less than 3 months. The authors made the TCR library using RNA they extracted from PBMCs. For TCR beta, libraries came from iRepertoire HTBI primers and Arm-PCR of CDR3 regions. Each CDR3 protein is one row after TCRdb ran MiXCR on the multiplex PCR reads. This table holds 420,000 or so distinct CDR3 sequences, over 15% found once. These data were likewise used in another study, on T cells in Graves' hyperthyroidism and ophthalmopathy.

The specimen was peripheral blood mononuclear cells (PBMCs), collected at new diagnosis, from a patient treated with antithyroid drugs. Receptor source: a woman between 18 and 30 years old with Graves disease.

This clonotype was picked up many times. J is TRBJ2-1 and V is TRBV5-1, with TRBD2 identical over 13 bases. Germline V CDR1 and CDR2: SGHRS, YFSETQ. Unmatched junction bases numbered 10, after V lost 1 base and J lost 9 bases. The CDR3 is made up of 17 amino acids. CDR3 sequence (DNA): TGCGCCAGCAGCTTGCAGCCGGGACTAGCGGGGACGGGTGAGCAGTTCTTC. Translation gives CASSLQPGLAGTGEQFF.

This chain uses TRBV29-1 with TRBJ2-1; 7 bases align to TRBD1. CDR1 and CDR2 (germline): SQVTM, ANQGSEA. There are 13 residues in the CDR3. V trimming: 3 bases; J trimming: 6 bases; junction bases outside the gene matches: 5. The chain's CDR3 is CSVDKGQPNEQFF. CDR3 sequence (DNA): TGCAGCGTTGATAAGGGACAGCCCAATGAGCAGTTCTTC.

To note about this clonotype: A much larger clone lies a single base off, so this may be a read error. The chain recombines TRBV7-2 with TRBJ2-7; 8 bases match TRBD1. CDR1 SGHTA and CDR2 FQGNSA come from the germline V gene. J was trimmed by 3 bases and V by 8 bases; bases with no gene match: 9. There are 14 residues in the CDR3. The CDR3 sequence: CASGLDRGHYEQYF. CDR3 DNA sequence: TGTGCCAGCGGCCTCGACAGGGGTCACTACGAGCAGTACTTC.

V is TRBV7-6 and J is TRBJ1-5; D gene unclear. The CDR3 has 13 residues. Germline V gives CDR1 SGHVS, CDR2 FNYEAQ. The V and J ends lost 3 bases and 4 bases respectively, with 7 bases between them. The CDR3 reads CASSLNPNQPQHF. The CDR3 nucleotides are TGTGCCAGCAGCTTGAACCCGAATCAGCCCCAGCATTTT.

The V call is TRBV19, the J call TRBJ2-1; a weak D match, TRBD2 (6 bases). Deletions cut 1 base from V and 8 bases from J, with 15 bases between. CDR3 length equals 15 residues. Germline V gene lookup returns CDR1 LNHDA and CDR2 SQIVND (reference sequence). The CDR3 bases are TGTGCCAGTAGTATAGGACGGGAGAAAAGCGATGAGCAGTTCTTC. This translates into CASSIGREKSDEQFF.

This clonotype was counted ten times or more. The V gene is TRBV28, the J gene TRBJ2-3; D ambiguous. Germline CDR1 reads MDHEN; CDR2 reads SYDVKM. CDR3 length: 15 amino acids. V dropped 8 bases and J dropped 1 base, with 16 bases sitting between them. CDR3 nucleotide sequence: TGTGCCAGCTCCACCCCAGGAGCAGGCACAGATACGCAGTATTTT. This translates into CASSTPGAGTDTQYF.

This clonotype was counted at least ten times. J is TRBJ2-1 and V is TRBV12-3 or TRBV12-4; perhaps TRBD2 as D (5 bases). The CDR3 sequence is 19 residues long. V lost 1 base and J 8 bases, leaving 27 bases between the germline ends. The CDR3 DNA reads as TGTGCCAGCAGTTTAGACCCAGCGGTATACCTCCGGGTAGGCTATGAGCAGTTCTTC. It encodes CASSLDPAVYLRVGYEQFF.

This clonotype was detected many times. The CDR3 DNA follows: TGTGCCAGCAGCTTAGTTGGCGGTAGCGGGGCTACCTACGAGCAGTACTTC. This gives the protein CASSLVGGSGATYEQYF. The rearrangement joins TRBV11-2 to TRBJ2-7; 8 positions match TRBD2. The CDR3 is made up of 17 amino acids. After removal of 1 base from V and 2 bases from J, the junction contained 10 bases not matched to a gene. Germline CDR1 SGHAT, CDR2 FQNNGV.

This clonotype was seen many times. The V and J genes are TRBV12-3 or TRBV12-4 and TRBJ2-2; D might be TRBD1 (5 bases). V was pared by 0 bases and J by 6 bases, with 17 bases between. The CDR3 has 17 residues. The DNA of the CDR3 is TGTGCCAGCAGTTTAGCGCAGGGATTGATTTCGTCCGGGGAGCTGTTTTTT. Its protein product is CASSLAQGLISSGELFF.

This clonotype has ten or more counts. V gene TRBV20-1 combines with J gene TRBJ2-7; D is uncertain. Germline CDR1 reads DFQATT; CDR2 reads SNEGSKA (reference sequence). The CDR3 extends over 14 amino acids. V lost 0 bases and J 4 bases, leaving 13 bases between the germline ends. The CDR3 DNA sequence: TGCAGTGCTAGAGATCCCCCCCTAAGGTACGAGCAGTACTTC. Its protein is CSARDPPLRYEQYF.

This chain links TRBV9 with TRBJ2-3; unclear D gene. This CDR3 contains 15 residues. Trimming stripped 0 bases from V and 4 bases from J, with 12 bases between. Germline CDR1 reads SGDLS; CDR2 reads YYNGEE. This chain's CDR3 is CASSVGPTSADTQYF. In DNA, the CDR3 is TGTGCCAGCAGCGTAGGTCCTACGAGTGCAGATACGCAGTATTTT.

A remark on this clonotype: This likely came from a read error, as a far larger clone is one base away. The CDR3 does not end in the conserved phenylalanine or tryptophan, so this is likely a read error. This chain uses TRBV28 with TRBJ2-7; TRBD2 agrees at 14 bases. Per the germline V gene, CDR1 is MDHEN and CDR2 is SYDVKM. V lost 6 bases and J lost 3; bases outside the gene matches: 1. This CDR3 has 14 residues. Here the CDR3 reads CASRGTSGSYEQYL. The CDR3 DNA sequence: TGTGCCAGCAGGGGGACTAGCGGGAGCTACGAGCAGTACCTC.

Many counts were recorded for this clonotype. The rearrangement joins TRBV28 to TRBJ2-1; tentative D call: TRBD1 (6 bases). Germline lookup yields CDR1 MDHEN and CDR2 SYDVKM. Deletions cut 7 bases from V and 6 bases from J, with 10 bases between. The CDR3 runs 12 residues. This CDR3 is CASNIGGNEQFF. For the CDR3, the DNA is TGTGCCAGCAATATAGGGGGCAATGAGCAGTTCTTC.

V gene TRBV6-2 or TRBV6-3 combines with J gene TRBJ1-2; 8 bases fit TRBD1. The CDR3 consists of 15 residues. Germline values: CDR1 MNHEY, CDR2 SVGEGT. Losses at the gene ends were 2 bases for V and 4 bases for J; bases not matched to a gene: 6. The CDR3 is CASSYGRGRAYGYTF. CDR3 sequence (DNA): TGTGCCAGCAGTTACGGCAGGGGGCGAGCCTATGGCTACACCTTC.

On this clonotype: A much larger clone differs by one base, so this may be a read error. The rearrangement joins TRBV7-9 to TRBJ2-5; 7 bases match TRBD2. The V gene's germline CDR1 is SEHNR and CDR2 FQNEAQ (reference sequence). After removal of 5 bases from V and 4 bases from J, the junction contained 4 bases not matched to a gene. This CDR3 contains 13 residues. CDR3 sequence (DNA): TGTGCCAGCAGCCCCCCGGGGGGAGAGACCCAGTACTTC. Amino acid sequence: CASSPPGGETQYF.

This clonotype has ten or more counts. This chain joins TRBV20-1 and TRBJ1-1; 7 bases line up with TRBD1. The germline gives CDR1 DFQATT, CDR2 SNEGSKA (reference sequence). CDR3 length: 14 amino acids. Trimming removed 4 bases from V and 3 bases from J; junction bases left unmatched: 8. This CDR3 is CSAKFRGLDTEAFF. The CDR3 nucleotides read TGCAGTGCTAAATTCAGGGGGTTAGACACTGAAGCTTTCTTT.

This clonotype was found many times. The chain couples TRBV6-5 to TRBJ2-1; TRBD1 matches 7 bases. The CDR3 sequence is 11 residues long. Germline V gene sequence: CDR1 MNHEY, CDR2 SVGAGI. J was trimmed by 9 bases and V by 6 bases; bases with no gene match: 2. CDR3 protein: CASSYRGEQFF. CDR3 DNA sequence: TGTGCCAGCAGCTACAGGGGTGAGCAGTTCTTC.

The gene calls are TRBV19 and TRBJ2-1; TRBD2 agrees at 9 bases. The length of the CDR3 is 17 residues. The germline CDR1 and CDR2 sequences are LNHDA and SQIVND (reference sequence). Unmatched junction bases numbered 9, after V lost 5 bases and J lost 1 base. DNA of the CDR3: TGTGCCAGTAGTGGGGTCGGTAGCGGGAGTTCCTACAATGAGCAGTTCTTC. Residues: CASSGVGSGSSYNEQFF.

Ten or more counts support this clonotype. CDR3 sequence (DNA): TGTGCCAGCACCAGGGAAAACACCGGGGAGCTGTTTTTT. Encoded protein: CASTRENTGELFF. The J gene is TRBJ2-2, the V gene TRBV2, with D perhaps matching TRBD1 (5 bases). The V gene's germline CDR1 is SNHLY and CDR2 FYNNEI. V lost 7 bases and J 2 bases, leaving 8 bases between the germline ends. The CDR3 consists of 13 residues.

This clonotype was counted many times. The rearrangement joins TRBV28 to TRBJ2-3; D not resolved. V gave up 8 bases and J gave up 3 bases, with 12 bases separating them. Germline lookup yields CDR1 MDHEN and CDR2 SYDVKM. The CDR3 is 13 amino acids. CDR3 bases: TGTGCCAGCCGTAGAGTGATGACAGATACGCAGTATTTT. Translation gives CASRRVMTDTQYF.

At least ten counts were recorded for this clonotype. The chain is built from TRBV20-1 and TRBJ2-6, with TRBD1 matching over 7 bases. Germline V gene lookup returns CDR1 DFQATT and CDR2 SNEGSKA (reference sequence). The CDR3 loop spans 14 amino acids. Trimming cost V 8 bases and J 1 base; bases outside gene matches: 5. Here the CDR3 reads CSTRQGSGANVLTF. The CDR3 coding sequence is TGCAGTACTCGACAGGGTTCTGGGGCCAACGTCCTGACTTTC.

The table lists this clonotype with a few counts. CDR3 DNA: TGTGCCAGCAGCTGGACCGGGACCAACACCGGGGAGCTGTTTTTT. Encoded protein: CASSWTGTNTGELFF. The genes are TRBV5-5 and TRBJ2-2, with D possibly called TRBD1 or TRBD2 (5 bases each). This CDR3 contains 15 residues. Germline V gives CDR1 SGHKS, CDR2 YYEKEE (reference sequence). V was pared by 3 bases and J by 2 bases, with 11 bases between.

The table lists this clonotype with many counts. This chain uses TRBV6-2 or TRBV6-3 with TRBJ2-1; D unclear. V gave up 6 bases and J gave up 6 bases, with 6 bases separating them. The germline gives CDR1 MNHEY, CDR2 SVGEGT. This CDR3 has 11 amino acids. The CDR3 sequence: CASSEINEQFF. As DNA, the CDR3 is TGTGCCAGCAGCGAAATCAATGAGCAGTTCTTC.